The 13 T cell receptor beta chains listed next were all sequenced from one sample in a study of T cell changes during pregnancy in multiple sclerosis. TCRdb keeps only in-frame clones here, not all; method: immunoSEQ multiplex PCR. The sample yields more than 80,000 clones, 75% to 95% seen once. This specimen was peripheral blood, taken before pregnancy. These TCRs come from a female donor with multiple sclerosis, enrolled in a pregnancy study.

The chain combines TRBV11-3 with TRBJ2-1, with 10 bases that match TRBD2. Germline V gene lookup returns CDR1 SGHNT and CDR2 YENEEA. The CDR3 runs 16 residues. V was clipped by 1 base and J by 10 bases; unmatched bases: 10. In DNA form, the CDR3 reads TGTGCCAGCAGCTTAGGGGTTAGCGGGGGGCAGGGGGAGCAGTTCTTC. Translation gives CASSLGVSGGQGEQFF.

This clone was observed once. The J gene is TRBJ2-5, the V gene TRBV5-5, with D possibly being TRBD2 (5 bases). This CDR3 has 14 amino acids. Germline CDR1 and CDR2: SGHKS and YYEKEE (reference sequence). V was pared by 4 bases and J by 5 bases, with 15 bases between. The chain's CDR3 is CASSRAAPSETQYF. As DNA, the CDR3 is TGTGCCAGCAGCCGAGCGGCCCCCTCTGAGACCCAGTACTTC.

The chain combines TRBV19 with TRBJ2-6; TRBD2 is a possible D gene (5 bases). Trimming left V 5 bases short and J 0 bases short, with 14 bases between. There are 17 residues in the CDR3. Germline V gene data show CDR1 as LNHDA and CDR2 as SQIVND (reference sequence). The CDR3 DNA follows: TGTGCCAGTAGTTCCTTACTAGGGCTCTCTGGGGCCAACGTCCTGACTTTC. Translated: CASSSLLGLSGANVLTF.

CDR3 sequence: CASSQSPPGTGGYTF. The CDR3 DNA sequence: TGTGCCAGCAGCCAGAGCCCGCCAGGAACGGGAGGCTACACCTTC. J is TRBJ1-2 and V is TRBV11-1, with no clear D. Germline V gene data show CDR1 as SGHAT and CDR2 as FQDESV (reference sequence). Trimming pared 5 bases from V and 8 bases from J, leaving 21 bases between. This CDR3 has 15 amino acids. Together with reference TRBV11-1 and TRBJ1-2, the CDR3 gives the full variable domain: EAEVAQSPRYKITEKSQAVAFWCDPISGHATLYWYRQILGQGPELLVQFQDESVVDDSQLPKDRFSAERLKGVDSTLKIQPAELGDSAMYLCASSQSPPGTGGYTFGSGTRLTVV.

V is TRBV4-1 and J is TRBJ2-1; weak D call: TRBD1 (5 bases). Trimming removed 0 bases from V and 7 bases from J, with 10 bases in between. The CDR3 runs to 14 residues. Germline values: CDR1 MGHRA, CDR2 YSYEKL. The CDR3 DNA reads TGCGCCAGCAGCCAAGAGCCTGGGGCTAATGAGCAGTTCTTC. Residues: CASSQEPGANEQFF.

The chain couples TRBV11-3 to TRBJ1-6; tentatively, D is TRBD1 (6 bases). Germline assignment: CDR1 SGHNT and CDR2 YENEEA. This CDR3 is built from 18 residues. Trimming pared 2 bases from V and 0 bases from J, leaving 14 bases between. CDR3 coding DNA: TGTGCCAGCAGCTTAACCCCTCAGGGGAGCTCCTATAATTCACCCCTCCACTTT. It codes for CASSLTPQGSSYNSPLHF.

This clone was detected only once. J is TRBJ2-1 and V is TRBV5-1; 11 nucleotides line up with TRBD2. Germline V gene data show CDR1 as SGHRS and CDR2 as YFSETQ. Unmatched junction bases numbered 10, after V lost 4 bases and J lost 7 bases. CDR3 size: 16 residues. The CDR3 DNA follows: TGCGCCAGCAGCATAGTACTAGCGGGAGCGGGGAATGAGCAGTTCTTC. Residues: CASSIVLAGAGNEQFF.

J is TRBJ2-2 and V is TRBV11-3, with 7 positions matching TRBD2. J was trimmed by 5 bases and V by 3 bases; bases with no gene match: 9. Germline CDR1 SGHNT, CDR2 YENEEA. CDR3 size: 16 residues. Here the CDR3 reads CASSLGKMGGTGELFF. The CDR3 nucleotides read TGTGCCAGCAGCTTGGGCAAGATGGGGGGGACCGGGGAGCTGTTTTTT.

The V gene is TRBV6-1, the J gene TRBJ2-4, with TRBD1 identical over 7 bases. The length of the CDR3 is 17 residues. V dropped 2 bases and J dropped 2; count of bases not matched to a gene: 9. Germline V gene lookup returns CDR1 MNHNS and CDR2 SASEGT. The CDR3 DNA reads TGTGCCAGCAGTGAATACAGGGGCAATATTCCCAAAAACATTCAGTACTTC. It codes for CASSEYRGNIPKNIQYF.

V gene TRBV18 combines with J gene TRBJ1-1; TRBD1 matches 7 bases. V shed 6 bases and J 2 bases; nucleotides not matched to a gene: 6. The CDR3 spans 14 residues. Per germline, CDR1 KGHSH and CDR2 LQKENI. CDR3: CASSENRGNTEAFF. The CDR3 DNA sequence: TGTGCCAGCTCGGAGAACAGGGGAAACACTGAAGCTTTCTTT. Combining the CDR3 with reference TRBV18 and TRBJ1-1 gives the whole variable domain NAGVMQNPRHLVRRRGQEARLRCSPMKGHSHVYWYRQLPEEGLKFMVYLQKENIIDESGMPKERFSAEFPKEGPSILRIQQVVRGDSAAYFCASSENRGNTEAFFGQGTRLTVV.

The V gene is TRBV10-2, the J gene TRBJ1-5; TRBD1 aligns across 7 bases. V was clipped by 8 bases and J by 0 bases; unmatched bases: 10. CDR1 and CDR2 from the germline V gene are WSHSY and SAAADI. This CDR3 is built from 16 residues. CDR3 region: CASGPGQPYSNQPQHF. The CDR3, as DNA: TGCGCCAGCGGACCGGGACAGCCCTATAGCAATCAGCCCCAGCATTTT.

The chain joins TRBV2 to TRBJ2-7; 14 positions match TRBD2. This CDR3 spans 16 amino acids. V lost 2 bases and J lost 7; bases outside the gene matches: 7. Per the germline V gene, CDR1 is SNHLY and CDR2 is FYNNEI. CDR3 nucleotides: TGTGCCAGCAGTGAACATACGGGACTAGCGGGGGAAGAGCAGTACTTC. Amino acid sequence: CASSEHTGLAGEEQYF.

CDR3 nucleotides: TGTGCCTGGAGTGTACAGGGGGGGAATTCACCCCTCCACTTT. Residues: CAWSVQGGNSPLHF. The V gene is TRBV30, the J gene TRBJ1-6, with 8 bases identical to TRBD1. The CDR3 runs 14 residues. The germline V gene encodes CDR1 GTSNPN and CDR2 SVGIG (reference sequence). V gave up 0 bases and J gave up 7 bases; unmatched junction bases: 2.